These T cell receptor beta chains were read from a single sample in a study of control samples from healthy donors and cancer patients. Using immunoSEQ multiplex PCR, the repertoire was profiled, and TCRdb retains in-frame clones only, with some absent. The table shows around 170,000 clones, with 88% occurring only once. The sequencing sample was made of blood. The origin of the receptors is a woman younger than 45 in good health. The CDR3 runs from the conserved cysteine through the conserved F or W. The order of the fields is J gene, V gene, clone size, CDR3 protein. The listing skips clone size in some rows; elsewhere it reads once, few, many or a size class.

j_call: TRBJ1-6
v_call: TRBV7-2
clone_size: -
cdr3_aa: CASSPDGTDYNSPLHF

j_call: TRBJ2-1
v_call: TRBV27
clone_size: -
cdr3_aa: CASSLLGGYNEQFF

j_call: TRBJ2-3
v_call: TRBV24-1
clone_size: -
cdr3_aa: CATSDFNTGDTQYF

j_call: TRBJ2-7
v_call: TRBV28
clone_size: -
cdr3_aa: CASRGGPTTYYEQYF

j_call: TRBJ1-2
v_call: TRBV6-5
clone_size: -
cdr3_aa: CASSYSGTAQGYGYTF

j_call: TRBJ2-7
v_call: TRBV6-6
clone_size: -
cdr3_aa: CATTPDGRYEQYF

j_call: TRBJ2-7
v_call: TRBV19
clone_size: -
cdr3_aa: CASSMRFRAPIEQYF

j_call: TRBJ2-2
v_call: TRBV3-1/TRBV3-2
clone_size: -
cdr3_aa: CASSQDYGGRDGELFF

j_call: TRBJ2-3
v_call: TRBV10-3
clone_size: -
cdr3_aa: CAMSGEADTQYF

j_call: TRBJ1-4
v_call: TRBV27
clone_size: -
cdr3_aa: CASSFSGTNEKLFF

j_call: TRBJ2-1
v_call: TRBV6-5
clone_size: -
cdr3_aa: CASSKPRDTDNEQFF

j_call: TRBJ2-1
v_call: TRBV9
clone_size: few
cdr3_aa: CASSSPGTGHNEQFF

j_call: TRBJ2-1
v_call: TRBV5-1
clone_size: -
cdr3_aa: CASAEGAGPYNEQFF

j_call: TRBJ1-1
v_call: TRBV5-1
clone_size: -
cdr3_aa: CASSRGQEDTEAFF

j_call: TRBJ2-2
v_call: TRBV19
clone_size: -
cdr3_aa: CASSIEDRGTGELFF

j_call: TRBJ2-5
v_call: TRBV30
clone_size: -
cdr3_aa: CAWSTGQGLQETQYF

j_call: TRBJ2-3
v_call: TRBV2
clone_size: -
cdr3_aa: CACDREADTQYF

j_call: TRBJ1-1
v_call: TRBV6-1
clone_size: -
cdr3_aa: CASSEARAQTEAFF

j_call: TRBJ1-2
v_call: TRBV27
clone_size: -
cdr3_aa: CASSSGIAYGYTF

j_call: TRBJ2-3
v_call: TRBV18
clone_size: -
cdr3_aa: CASSPGTTLEYF

j_call: TRBJ2-1
v_call: TRBV2
clone_size: -
cdr3_aa: CASSELEGSHNEQFF

j_call: TRBJ1-2
v_call: TRBV15
clone_size: -
cdr3_aa: CATSRVGEPYGYTF

j_call: TRBJ2-1
v_call: TRBV3-1/TRBV3-2
clone_size: -
cdr3_aa: CASSQESQGGRGNEQFF

j_call: TRBJ1-1
v_call: TRBV19
clone_size: -
cdr3_aa: CASSIRTGGLEAFF

j_call: TRBJ1-2
v_call: TRBV29-1
clone_size: -
cdr3_aa: CSVGQGNYGYTF

j_call: TRBJ2-1
v_call: TRBV7-8
clone_size: -
cdr3_aa: CASSLVNEQFF

j_call: TRBJ1-1
v_call: TRBV10-3
clone_size: once
cdr3_aa: CAISESWTGLRSRTEAFF

j_call: TRBJ2-1
v_call: TRBV29-1
clone_size: few
cdr3_aa: CSVNLSGGHNGEQFF

j_call: TRBJ2-5
v_call: TRBV5-1
clone_size: -
cdr3_aa: CASSLGTSPETQYF

j_call: TRBJ1-2
v_call: TRBV28
clone_size: -
cdr3_aa: CASSERADYGYTF

j_call: TRBJ1-1
v_call: TRBV25-1
clone_size: -
cdr3_aa: CASSDKGTEAFF

j_call: TRBJ2-1
v_call: TRBV27
clone_size: -
cdr3_aa: CASSYAGSYNEQFF

j_call: TRBJ2-1
v_call: TRBV6-4
clone_size: -
cdr3_aa: CASPASSYNEQFF

j_call: TRBJ2-5
v_call: TRBV2
clone_size: -
cdr3_aa: CASRDYERETQYF

j_call: TRBJ1-4
v_call: TRBV19
clone_size: -
cdr3_aa: CASRRGTGGITNEKLFF

j_call: TRBJ1-6
v_call: TRBV6-5
clone_size: once
cdr3_aa: CASNVQGGSPLHF

j_call: TRBJ1-2
v_call: TRBV30
clone_size: once
cdr3_aa: CAWSYYGYTF

j_call: TRBJ1-2
v_call: TRBV15
clone_size: -
cdr3_aa: CATSRGGGDYGYTF

j_call: TRBJ2-1
v_call: TRBV24-1
clone_size: -
cdr3_aa: CATSDLAGAGNEQFF

j_call: TRBJ1-1
v_call: TRBV13
clone_size: -
cdr3_aa: CASSKRTGATNTEAFF

j_call: TRBJ1-2
v_call: TRBV30
clone_size: -
cdr3_aa: CAWRGEENYGYTF

j_call: TRBJ1-4
v_call: TRBV27
clone_size: -
cdr3_aa: CASSLQRAGRPNEKLFF

j_call: TRBJ2-5
v_call: TRBV18
clone_size: -
cdr3_aa: CASSPPGETQYF

j_call: TRBJ2-1
v_call: TRBV7-2
clone_size: -
cdr3_aa: CASSLVGGSRTNEQFF